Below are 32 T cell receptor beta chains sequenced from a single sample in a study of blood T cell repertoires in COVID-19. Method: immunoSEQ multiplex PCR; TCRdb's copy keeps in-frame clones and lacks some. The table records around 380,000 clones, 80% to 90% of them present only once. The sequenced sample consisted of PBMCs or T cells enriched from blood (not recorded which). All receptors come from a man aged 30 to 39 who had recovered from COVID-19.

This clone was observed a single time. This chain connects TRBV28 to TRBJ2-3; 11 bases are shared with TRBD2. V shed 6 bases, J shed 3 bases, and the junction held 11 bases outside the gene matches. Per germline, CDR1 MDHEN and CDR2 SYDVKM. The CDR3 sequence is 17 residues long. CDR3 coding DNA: TGTGCCAGCAGGAGTGGGACTAGCGGACGGAAGACAGATACGCAGTATTTT. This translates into CASRSGTSGRKTDTQYF.

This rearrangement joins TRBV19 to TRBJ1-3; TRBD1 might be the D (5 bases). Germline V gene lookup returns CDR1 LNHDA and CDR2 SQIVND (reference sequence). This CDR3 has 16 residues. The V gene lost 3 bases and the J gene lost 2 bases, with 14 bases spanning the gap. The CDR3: CASSIAGRGTGNTIYF. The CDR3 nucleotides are TGTGCCAGTAGTATCGCGGGGCGAGGAACTGGAAACACCATATATTTT. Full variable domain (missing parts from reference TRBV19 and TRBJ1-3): DGGITQSPKYLFRKEGQNVTLSCEQNLNHDAMYWYRQDPGQGLRLIYYSQIVNDFQKGDIAEGYSVSREKKESFPLTVTSAQKNPTAFYLCASSIAGRGTGNTIYFGEGSWLTVV.

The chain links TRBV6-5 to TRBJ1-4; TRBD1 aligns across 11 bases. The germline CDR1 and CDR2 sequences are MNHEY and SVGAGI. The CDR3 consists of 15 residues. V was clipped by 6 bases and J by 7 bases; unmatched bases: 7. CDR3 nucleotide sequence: TGTGCCAGCAGCAACCGCGGGACAGGGGGTGAAAAACTGTTTTTT. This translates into CASSNRGTGGEKLFF.

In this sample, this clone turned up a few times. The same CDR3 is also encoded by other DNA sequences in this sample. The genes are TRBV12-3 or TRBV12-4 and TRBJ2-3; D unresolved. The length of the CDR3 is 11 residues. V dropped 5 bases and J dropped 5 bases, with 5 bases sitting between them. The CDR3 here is CASSLRDTQYF. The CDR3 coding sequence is TGTGCCAGCAGTCTCCGAGATACGCAGTATTTT.

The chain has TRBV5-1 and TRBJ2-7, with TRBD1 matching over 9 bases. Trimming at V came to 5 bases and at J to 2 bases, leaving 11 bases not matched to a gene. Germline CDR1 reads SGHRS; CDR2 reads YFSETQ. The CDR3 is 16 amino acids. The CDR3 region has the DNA TGCGCCAGCAGTCGTCTCTGGGACAGGGTTCCCTACGAGCAGTACTTC. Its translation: CASSRLWDRVPYEQYF. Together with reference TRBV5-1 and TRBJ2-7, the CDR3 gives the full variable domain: KAGVTQTPRYLIKTRGQQVTLSCSPISGHRSVSWYQQTPGQGLQFLFEYFSETQRNKGNFPGRFSGRQFSNSRSEMNVSTLELGDSALYLCASSRLWDRVPYEQYFGPGTRLTVT.

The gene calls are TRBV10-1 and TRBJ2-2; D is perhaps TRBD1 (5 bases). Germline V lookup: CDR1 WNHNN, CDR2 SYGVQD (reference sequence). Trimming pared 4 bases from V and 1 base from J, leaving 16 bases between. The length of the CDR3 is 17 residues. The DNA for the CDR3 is TGCGCCAGCAGTGTATTTGGCCTTACAGGGAACACCGGGGAGCTGTTTTTT. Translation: CASSVFGLTGNTGELFF.

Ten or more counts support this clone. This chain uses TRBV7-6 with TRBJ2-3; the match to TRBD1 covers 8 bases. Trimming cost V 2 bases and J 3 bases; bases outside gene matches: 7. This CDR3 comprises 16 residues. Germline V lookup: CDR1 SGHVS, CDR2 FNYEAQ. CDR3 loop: CASSLSGQGWTDTQYF. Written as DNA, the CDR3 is TGTGCCAGCAGCTTATCTGGACAGGGCTGGACAGATACGCAGTATTTT.

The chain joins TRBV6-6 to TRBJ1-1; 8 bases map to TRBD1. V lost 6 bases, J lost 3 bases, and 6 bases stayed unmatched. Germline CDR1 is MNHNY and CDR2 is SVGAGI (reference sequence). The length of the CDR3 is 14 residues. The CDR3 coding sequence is TGTGCCAGCAGCCGAGACAGGGGTTACACTGAAGCTTTCTTT. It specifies CASSRDRGYTEAFF.

CDR3 amino acids: CASSRSSVDSPLHF. The CDR3 nucleotides are TGTGCCAGTAGTAGGTCTTCGGTGGATTCACCCCTCCACTTT. The J gene is TRBJ1-6, the V gene TRBV19; no firm D call. V was pared by 4 bases and J by 8 bases, with 12 bases between. Per germline, CDR1 LNHDA and CDR2 SQIVND (reference sequence). The CDR3 spans 14 residues.

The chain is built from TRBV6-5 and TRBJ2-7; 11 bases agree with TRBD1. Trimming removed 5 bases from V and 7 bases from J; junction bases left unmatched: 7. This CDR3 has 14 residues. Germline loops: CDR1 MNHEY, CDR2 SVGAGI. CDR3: CASSTGQGAREQYF. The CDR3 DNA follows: TGTGCCAGCAGTACCGGACAGGGGGCGCGGGAGCAGTACTTC.

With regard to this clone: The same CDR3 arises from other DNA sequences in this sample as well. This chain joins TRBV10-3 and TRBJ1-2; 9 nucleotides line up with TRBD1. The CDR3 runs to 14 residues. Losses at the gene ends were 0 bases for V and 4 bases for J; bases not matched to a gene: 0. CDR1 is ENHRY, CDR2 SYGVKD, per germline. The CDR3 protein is CAISESDRGYGYTF. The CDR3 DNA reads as TGTGCCATCAGTGAGTCGGACAGGGGCTATGGCTACACCTTC.

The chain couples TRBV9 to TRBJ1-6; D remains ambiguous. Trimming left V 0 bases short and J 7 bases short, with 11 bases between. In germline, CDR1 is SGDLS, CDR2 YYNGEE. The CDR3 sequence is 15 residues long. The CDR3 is CASSVAPAGNSPLHF. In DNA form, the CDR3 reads TGTGCCAGCAGCGTAGCACCGGCGGGCAATTCACCCCTCCACTTT.

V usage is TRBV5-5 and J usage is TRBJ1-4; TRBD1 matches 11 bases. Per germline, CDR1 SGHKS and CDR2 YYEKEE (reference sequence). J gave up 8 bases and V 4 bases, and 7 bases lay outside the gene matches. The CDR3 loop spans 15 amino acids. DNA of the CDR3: TGTGCCAGCAGCCCGGGACAGGGGGTAGAGGAAAAACTGTTTTTT. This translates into CASSPGQGVEEKLFF.

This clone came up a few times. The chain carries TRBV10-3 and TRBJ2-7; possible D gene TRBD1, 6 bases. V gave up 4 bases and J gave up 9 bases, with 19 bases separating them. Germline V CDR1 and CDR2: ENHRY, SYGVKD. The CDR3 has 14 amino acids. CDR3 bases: TGTGCCATCAGTGGGACCGGGACACTGGGGGTGCAGTACTTC. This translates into CAISGTGTLGVQYF.

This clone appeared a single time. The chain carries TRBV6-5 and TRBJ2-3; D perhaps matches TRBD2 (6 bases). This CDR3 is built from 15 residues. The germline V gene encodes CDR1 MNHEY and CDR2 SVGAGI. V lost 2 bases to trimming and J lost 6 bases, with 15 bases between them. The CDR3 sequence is CASSYGTQGGDTQYF. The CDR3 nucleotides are TGTGCCAGCAGTTACGGGACTCAAGGAGGGGATACGCAGTATTTT.

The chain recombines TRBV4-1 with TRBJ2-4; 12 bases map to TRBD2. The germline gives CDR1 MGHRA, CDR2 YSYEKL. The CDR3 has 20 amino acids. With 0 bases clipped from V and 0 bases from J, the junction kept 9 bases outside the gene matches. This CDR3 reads CASSQDQLAGGGVAKNIQYF. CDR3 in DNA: TGCGCCAGCAGCCAAGATCAACTAGCGGGGGGCGGGGTAGCCAAAAACATTCAGTACTTC.

The CDR3 sequence is CASTTQGNTGELFF. The CDR3 bases are TGTGCCAGCACCACTCAGGGGAACACCGGGGAGCTGTTTTTT. The chain has TRBV7-9 and TRBJ2-2; possible D gene TRBD1, 5 bases. The CDR3 loop spans 14 amino acids. The germline gives CDR1 SEHNR, CDR2 FQNEAQ (reference sequence). Trimming removed 7 bases at V and 1 base at J, with 10 bases between.

The CDR3 here is CASSLVGARDEQYF. Written as DNA, the CDR3 is TGTGCCAGCAGCCTCGTGGGGGCCCGCGACGAGCAGTACTTC. The V and J genes are TRBV7-2 and TRBJ2-7; D perhaps matches TRBD1 (6 bases). The germline V gene has CDR1 SGHTA and CDR2 FQGNSA. The V end lost 5 bases, the J end lost 5 bases, and 16 bases lay between the germline ends. This CDR3 has 14 amino acids.

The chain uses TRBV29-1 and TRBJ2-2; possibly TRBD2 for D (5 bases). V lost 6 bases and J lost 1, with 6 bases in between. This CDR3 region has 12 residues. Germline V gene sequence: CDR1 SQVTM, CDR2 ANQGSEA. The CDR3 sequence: CSVAGNTGELFF. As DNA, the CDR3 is TGCAGCGTCGCGGGGAACACCGGGGAGCTGTTTTTT.

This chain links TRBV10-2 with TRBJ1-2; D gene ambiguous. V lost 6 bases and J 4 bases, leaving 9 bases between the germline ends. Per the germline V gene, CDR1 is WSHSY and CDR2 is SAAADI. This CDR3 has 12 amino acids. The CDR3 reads CASSLTTYGYTF. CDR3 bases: TGCGCCAGCAGCCTCACTACCTATGGCTACACCTTC.

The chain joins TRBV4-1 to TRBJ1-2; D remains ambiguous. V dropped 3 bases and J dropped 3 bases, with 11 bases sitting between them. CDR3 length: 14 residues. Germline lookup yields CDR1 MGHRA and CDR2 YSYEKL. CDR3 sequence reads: CASSQTGVYYGYTF. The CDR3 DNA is TGCGCCAGCAGCCAGACCGGGGTTTACTATGGCTACACCTTC.

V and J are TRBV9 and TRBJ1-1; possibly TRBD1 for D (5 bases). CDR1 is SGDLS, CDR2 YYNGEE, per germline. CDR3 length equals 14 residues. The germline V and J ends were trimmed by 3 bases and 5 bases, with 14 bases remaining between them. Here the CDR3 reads CASSEGGGSTEAFF. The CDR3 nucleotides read TGTGCCAGCAGCGAGGGCGGGGGTAGTACTGAAGCTTTCTTT.

The CDR3 bases are TGTGCCAGCAGCTCCCGTGGGGGGGGTGGCTACACCTTC. This codes for CASSSRGGGGYTF. The rearrangement uses TRBV9 and TRBJ1-2; tentatively, D is TRBD1 (5 bases). The CDR3 totals 13 residues. The V and J ends lost 4 bases and 7 bases respectively, with 14 bases between them. The germline V gene has CDR1 SGDLS and CDR2 YYNGEE.

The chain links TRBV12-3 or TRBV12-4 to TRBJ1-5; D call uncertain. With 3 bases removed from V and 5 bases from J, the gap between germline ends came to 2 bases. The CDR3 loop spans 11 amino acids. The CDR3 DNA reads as TGTGCCAGCAGTTTCTATCAGCCCCAGCATTTT. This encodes CASSFYQPQHF.

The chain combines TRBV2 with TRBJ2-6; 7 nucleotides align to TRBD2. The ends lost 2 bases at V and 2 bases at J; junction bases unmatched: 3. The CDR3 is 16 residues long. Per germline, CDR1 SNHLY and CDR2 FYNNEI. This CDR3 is CASSERGDPGANVLTF. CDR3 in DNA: TGTGCCAGCAGTGAACGGGGGGACCCTGGGGCCAACGTCCTGACTTTC.

This CDR3 is CASSLAGEVAGELFF. The CDR3 region has the DNA TGTGCCAGCAGCTTGGCCGGGGAGGTGGCCGGGGAGCTGTTTTTT. The V call is TRBV5-4, the J call TRBJ2-2; weak D call: TRBD2 (6 bases). CDR1 is SGHNT, CDR2 YYREEE, per germline (reference sequence). The V end lost 0 bases, the J end lost 6 bases, and 12 bases lay between the germline ends. CDR3 size: 15 residues.

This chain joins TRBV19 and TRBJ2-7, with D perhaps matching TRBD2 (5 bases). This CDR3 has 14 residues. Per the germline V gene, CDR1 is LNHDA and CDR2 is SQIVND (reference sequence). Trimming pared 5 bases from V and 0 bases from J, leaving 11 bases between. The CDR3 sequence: CASSPGISSYEQYF. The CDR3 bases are TGTGCCAGTAGTCCGGGGATTAGCTCCTACGAGCAGTACTTC.

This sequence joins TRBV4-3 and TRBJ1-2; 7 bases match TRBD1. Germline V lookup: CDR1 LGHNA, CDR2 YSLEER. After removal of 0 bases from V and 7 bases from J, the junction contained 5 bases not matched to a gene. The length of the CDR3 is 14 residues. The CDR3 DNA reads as TGCGCCAGCAGCCAAGATCAACAGGGGATTGGCTACACCTTC. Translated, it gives CASSQDQQGIGYTF.

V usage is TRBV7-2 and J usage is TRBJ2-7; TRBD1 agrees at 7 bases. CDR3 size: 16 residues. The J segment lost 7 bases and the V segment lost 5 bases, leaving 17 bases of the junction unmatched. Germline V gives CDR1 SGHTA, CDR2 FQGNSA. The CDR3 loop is CASSPETGSFYEEQYF. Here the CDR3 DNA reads TGTGCCAGCAGCCCCGAGACAGGGAGTTTCTACGAGGAGCAGTACTTC.

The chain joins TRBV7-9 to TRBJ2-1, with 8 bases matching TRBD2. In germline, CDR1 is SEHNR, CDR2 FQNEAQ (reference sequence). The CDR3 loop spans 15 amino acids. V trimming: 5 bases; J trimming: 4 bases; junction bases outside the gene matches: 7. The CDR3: CASSPGGANYNEQFF. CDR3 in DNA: TGTGCCAGCAGCCCCGGGGGGGCTAATTACAATGAGCAGTTCTTC.

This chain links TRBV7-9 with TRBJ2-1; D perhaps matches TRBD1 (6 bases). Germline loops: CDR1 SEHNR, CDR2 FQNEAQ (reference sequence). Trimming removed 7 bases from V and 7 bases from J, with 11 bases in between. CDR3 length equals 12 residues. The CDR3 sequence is CASNAGANEQFF. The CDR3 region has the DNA TGTGCCAGCAATGCAGGGGCAAATGAGCAGTTCTTC.

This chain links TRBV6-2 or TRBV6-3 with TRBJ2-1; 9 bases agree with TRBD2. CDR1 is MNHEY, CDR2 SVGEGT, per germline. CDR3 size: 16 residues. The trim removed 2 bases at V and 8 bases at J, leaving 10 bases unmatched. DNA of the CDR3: TGTGCCAGCAGTTACAAAGCGGGCGGGGGGGTCGATGAGCAGTTCTTC. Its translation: CASSYKAGGGVDEQFF.